Given below is one T cell receptor beta chain in context. What it binds is unknown. Trimming left V 3 bases short and J 1 base short, with 5 bases between. Germline CDR1 and CDR2: KGHDR and SFDVKD. The CDR3 covers 13 residues. This entry comes from a study of vaccination effects on CD4 cells after COVID-19. Whole-study context: Post-vaccine sampling occurred a median 72 days after the second dose.

With the ViraFEST assay, the study expanded antigen-specific CD4+ T cells using viral peptide pools, then sequenced them. The culture ran for approximately 9 days before CD4+ T cells were isolated. BNT162b2 vaccine or mRNA-1273 vaccine was given to participants in two doses. People in the vaccine group had not been infected with SARS-CoV-2 before, and their nucleocapsid antibodies were negative. A few million PBMC per well received approximately 10 IU/ml IL-2 and approximately 9.2 ug/ml peptides in culture. In the cultures, half the medium was exchanged for IL-2 medium on days 3 and 7. Profiling relied on immunoSEQ multiplex PCR, and the TCRdb table lists in-frame clones only, not all of them. The table shows 75,000 or so clones, with under 80% occurring only once.

The J gene is TRBJ2-5, the V gene TRBV24-1; no reliable D call. This clonotype was obtained from a human donor who received a COVID-19 vaccine. Sequences were derived from CD4+ T cells from PBMCs cultured with HCoV-OC43 spike peptides, sampled after COVID-19 vaccination. Regarding subset: HCoV-OC43 spike overlapping peptide pool stimulation. This CDR3 reads CATSDGSQETQYF. In DNA, the CDR3 is TGTGCCACCAGTGATGGGTCCCAAGAGACCCAGTACTTC.